This T cell receptor (beta chain) comes out of a study of blood T cell repertoires in COVID-19. Study summary: T cells, B-cell-depleted T cells, or PBMCs supplied cDNA or gDNA.

This clone appeared a single time. Looked up from germline, CDR1 is MDHEN and CDR2 is SYDVKM. V shed 7 bases, J shed 3 bases, and the junction held 4 bases outside the gene matches. This CDR3 is built from 13 residues. Original analysis: Scientists estimated how many nucleated cells there were by amplifying reference gene primers. This table comes from immunoSEQ multiplex PCR, and its TCRdb copy is limited to in-frame clones, with some not included. The V and J calls and clone size were taken over from that table, and D and trimming were inferred from the DNA. The sample has 240,000 or so clones; just under 90% are singletons. The study recruited people aged roughly 18 to 100 years across roughly 25 US areas.

Sequenced sample: PBMCs or T cells enriched from blood (not recorded which). The chain couples TRBV28 to TRBJ2-7, with 9 bases that match TRBD1. This sequence was found in a man over 45 who had been exposed to COVID-19. The DNA for the CDR3 is TGTGCCAGCACCGTGACAGGGGGCTACGAGCAGTACGTC. It translates to CASTVTGGYEQYV.